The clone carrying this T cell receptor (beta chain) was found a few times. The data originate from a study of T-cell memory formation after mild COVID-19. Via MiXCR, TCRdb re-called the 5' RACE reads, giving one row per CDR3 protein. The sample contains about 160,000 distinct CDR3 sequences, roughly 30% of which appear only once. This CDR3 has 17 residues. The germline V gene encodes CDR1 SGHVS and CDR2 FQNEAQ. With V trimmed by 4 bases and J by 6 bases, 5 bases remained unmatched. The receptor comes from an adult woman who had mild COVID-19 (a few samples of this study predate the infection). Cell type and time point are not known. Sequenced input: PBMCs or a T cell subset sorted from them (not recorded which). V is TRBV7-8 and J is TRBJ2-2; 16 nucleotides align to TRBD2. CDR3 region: CASSSPGLAGGAGELFF. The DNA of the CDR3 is TGTGCCAGCAGCTCCCCGGGACTAGCGGGAGGGGCCGGGGAGCTGTTTTTT.